This entry describes one T cell receptor beta chain. What it binds is not known. The sequenced template was cDNA made from the entire isolated RNA. Data came from immunoSEQ multiplex PCR; TCRdb stores just in-frame clones and leaves some out. Altogether under 850,000 clones are present, under 15% being singletons, with the ten largest covering 0.022%. In total, each donor contributed a single heparinised blood draw that averaged about 100 mL. Once sorted, every population was more than 95% pure. The record originates from a study of beta chain features in type 1 diabetes. Whole-study context: Patients and healthy donors were similar in age, gender and cell yields.

V was trimmed by 3 bases and J by 4 bases, leaving 14 bases between them. The CDR3 covers 15 residues. The germline V gene encodes CDR1 MGHDK and CDR2 SYGVNS. Broader study findings: PCR may have favored shorter templates equally in patients and controls. Type 1 diabetes patients showed a moderate but significant shortening of TCRB CDR3s in all four CD4+ subsets.

This TCR derives from a man aged 18 to 30 with type 1 diabetes. V is TRBV25-1 and J is TRBJ2-3; D is uncertain. The sequenced sample consisted of naive CD4+ T cells from blood. The CDR3: CASSDIPDRSDTQYF. CDR3 in DNA: TGTGCCAGCAGTGACATCCCGGACCGGTCAGATACGCAGTATTTT.